The 16 T cell receptor beta chains given below trace back to one sample, sequenced in a study of T-cell memory formation after mild COVID-19. TCRdb processed the 5' RACE reads anew with MiXCR; each CDR3 protein has one entry. Here the sample spans about 600,000 distinct CDR3 sequences, roughly a fifth being singletons. The sequenced sample was PBMCs or a T cell subset sorted from them (not recorded which). These receptors were taken from an adult woman who had mild COVID-19 (a few samples of this study predate the infection). Cell type and time point are not known.

At least ten counts were recorded for this clonotype. The rearrangement links TRBV29-1 to TRBJ1-1, with D hard to call. Trimming took 4 bases from V and 1 from J, leaving 13 bases between them. The germline V gene encodes CDR1 SQVTM and CDR2 ANQGSEA. This CDR3 has 14 residues. The CDR3 sequence: CSVVIGAGNTEAFF. For the CDR3, the DNA is TGCAGCGTTGTGATTGGAGCGGGGAACACTGAAGCTTTCTTT.

This clonotype was detected a few times. The V gene is TRBV25-1, the J gene TRBJ2-7, with D maybe TRBD1 (5 bases). The germline CDR1 and CDR2 sequences are MGHDK and SYGVNS. Trimming took off 3 bases at V and 3 bases at J, with 12 bases between the two ends. This CDR3 is built from 14 residues. The CDR3: CASSDRVAVYEQYF. The CDR3 DNA follows: TGTGCCAGCAGTGACAGGGTTGCGGTCTACGAGCAGTACTTC.

The V gene is TRBV29-1, the J gene TRBJ1-2; unclear D gene. Trimming took 0 bases from V and 7 from J, leaving 9 bases between them. The CDR3 runs to 12 residues. From germline, CDR1 is SQVTM and CDR2 ANQGSEA. The CDR3 coding sequence is TGCAGCGTTGAAGATCTTTCGGGTGGCTACACCTTC. Translation: CSVEDLSGGYTF.

Only a few counts were recorded for this clonotype. The DNA of the CDR3 is TGTGCCAGCAGCTCATACGGGAGCCAAACAGATACGCAGTATTTT. Protein: CASSSYGSQTDTQYF. The rearrangement joins TRBV11-2 to TRBJ2-3; possible D gene TRBD2, 6 bases. The CDR3 totals 15 residues. CDR1 SGHAT and CDR2 FQNNGV come from the germline V gene. V was cut by 4 bases and J by 3 bases, with 14 bases left in between.

In this sample, this clonotype turned up many times. This chain links TRBV10-3 with TRBJ2-7; 8 bases map to TRBD1. The V gene's germline CDR1 is ENHRY and CDR2 SYGVKD. The J segment lost 3 bases and the V segment lost 4 bases, leaving 5 bases of the junction unmatched. The CDR3 is made up of 14 amino acids. The CDR3 region is CAISVGTGLYEQYF. DNA of the CDR3: TGTGCCATCAGTGTCGGGACAGGACTCTACGAGCAGTACTTC.

Details on this clonotype: One end of the junction varies from germline; a read error may be responsible. The chain uses TRBV7-2 and TRBJ2-5; D is unclear. The germline CDR1 and CDR2 sequences are SGHTA and FQGNSA. This CDR3 is built from 14 residues. In DNA, the CDR3 is TGTGCCAGCAGCTTAGCGATGCCCCAAGGGACCCAGTACTTC. Translating gives CASSLAMPQGTQYF.

Many counts were recorded for this clonotype. The chain links TRBV20-1 to TRBJ2-4; a weak D match, TRBD1 (5 bases). This CDR3 has 14 amino acids. V was pared by 0 bases and J by 6 bases, with 12 bases between. Germline lookup yields CDR1 DFQATT and CDR2 SNEGSKA (reference sequence). The CDR3 sequence is CSARDIRGRNIQYF. CDR3 in DNA: TGCAGTGCTAGAGATATAAGGGGTCGAAACATTCAGTACTTC.

This clonotype was recorded a few times. J is TRBJ2-7 and V is TRBV10-3, with D perhaps matching TRBD2 (5 bases). V shed 1 base and J shed 6 bases, with 10 bases lying between them. CDR1 and CDR2 from the germline V gene are ENHRY and SYGVKD. CDR3 length equals 13 residues. The CDR3 DNA sequence: TGTGCCATCAGTGAGTTACCGGAGGCCGAGCAGTACTTC. It codes for CAISELPEAEQYF.

This clonotype was seen more than once but under ten times. The CDR3, as DNA: TGCAGTGCTAGAGATCCCTTGAGGGGCTCGGCTGGCTACACCTTC. Its protein product is CSARDPLRGSAGYTF. The gene calls are TRBV20-1 and TRBJ1-2, with a weak D call TRBD1 (5 bases). The V end was cut by 0 bases, the J end by 7 bases, with 18 bases between. The germline CDR1 and CDR2 sequences are DFQATT and SNEGSKA (reference sequence). The CDR3 is 15 residues long.

In this sample, this clonotype turned up a few times. The chain is built from TRBV6-2 or TRBV6-3 and TRBJ1-5; D gene ambiguous. Germline V CDR1 and CDR2: MNHEY, SVGEGT. Trimming took 6 bases from V and 0 from J, leaving 3 bases between them. CDR3 length: 12 residues. The CDR3 nucleotides are TGTGCCAGCAGAATTAGCAATCAGCCCCAGCATTTT. Translated, it gives CASRISNQPQHF.

This rearrangement joins TRBV27 to TRBJ1-1; TRBD1 might be the D (5 bases). CDR1 MNHEY and CDR2 SMNVEV come from the germline V gene (reference sequence). The CDR3 sequence is 16 residues long. The germline V and J ends were trimmed by 6 bases and 6 bases, with 23 bases remaining between them. CDR3 in DNA: TGTGCCAGCAGCCGGGGGAGGGTATGGGATCGAGCTGAAGCTTTCTTT. Amino acids: CASSRGRVWDRAEAFF.

The CDR3 is CASSSPRLAGGKQFF. The CDR3 bases are TGTGCCAGCAGTTCCCCCCGACTAGCGGGGGGGAAGCAGTTCTTC. This chain links TRBV12-3 or TRBV12-4 with TRBJ2-1, with 14 bases matching TRBD2. The junction had 7 bases not matched to a gene; V was cut back by 4 bases and J by 11 bases. The CDR3 is made up of 15 amino acids.

The rearrangement uses TRBV6-6 and TRBJ1-2; no clear D. CDR3 length: 16 residues. CDR1 is MNHNY and CDR2 is SVGAGI in the germline V gene (reference sequence). Trimming left V 0 bases short and J 0 bases short, with 11 bases between. The CDR3 nucleotides are TGTGCCAGCAGTTACTCGACAATCGACCCTAACTATGGCTACACCTTC. As protein: CASSYSTIDPNYGYTF.

The chain employs TRBV20-1 and TRBJ1-5; D remains ambiguous. This CDR3 spans 13 amino acids. The germline V gene encodes CDR1 DFQATT and CDR2 SNEGSKA (reference sequence). V was clipped by 2 bases and J by 3 bases, with 8 bases between them. CDR3 sequence: CSARPSTNQPQHF. The CDR3 coding sequence is TGCAGTGCTAGACCAAGTACCAATCAGCCCCAGCATTTT.

Details on this clonotype: The junction and the germline gene differ at one end; a read error may be behind it. This rearrangement joins TRBV7-7 to TRBJ2-6, with 11 bases that match TRBD2. Looked up from germline, CDR1 is SSHAT and CDR2 is FNYEAQ (reference sequence). The CDR3 length is 18 residues. CDR3 DNA sequence: TGTGCTAGCAGCCGCGGACTAGCGGGTCCCTCTGGGGCCAACGTCCTGACTTTC. Its protein is CASSRGLAGPSGANVLTF.

The CDR3 region is CASSYQAVKV. For the CDR3, the DNA is TGTGCCAGCAGTTACCAGGCCGTCAAGGTC. The chain couples TRBV27 to TRBJ2-7; no clear D gene. The CDR3 consists of 10 residues. Germline V CDR1 and CDR2: MNHEY, SMNVEV (reference sequence).